The 21 T cell receptor beta chains presented below share a single source sample, sequenced in a study of OX40 agonist ivuxolimab in advanced cancers. Method: immunoSEQ multiplex PCR; TCRdb's copy keeps in-frame clones and lacks some. The sample has around 80,000 clones, around 83% seen once. The sequencing here drew on CD4+ or CD8+ T cells sorted from blood, taken in a trial of the OX40 agonist ivuxolimab. The receptors were sampled from an adult with an advanced solid tumor such as melanoma, head and neck, liver or kidney cancer.

The rearrangement joins TRBV18 to TRBJ2-7, with 10 nucleotides matching TRBD1. The CDR3 consists of 15 residues. V lost 4 bases, J lost 5 bases, and 8 bases stayed unmatched. Germline V gene lookup returns CDR1 KGHSH and CDR2 LQKENI. This chain's CDR3 is CASSLAGTGVNEQYF. The CDR3 DNA sequence: TGTGCCAGCTCACTTGCCGGGACAGGGGTAAACGAGCAGTACTTC.

This clone was detected once. J is TRBJ1-3 and V is TRBV5-6; the D is unclear. V lost 2 bases and J 3 bases, leaving 3 bases between the germline ends. The CDR3 is made up of 12 amino acids. Per the germline V gene, CDR1 is SGHDT and CDR2 is YYEEEE. CDR3 bases: TGTGCCAGCAGCTTAAGTGGAAACACCATATATTTT. This gives the protein CASSLSGNTIYF.

The chain is built from TRBV5-1 and TRBJ2-7; TRBD2 matches at 11 bases. The CDR3 is 18 residues long. J lost 0 bases, V lost 0 bases, and 8 bases had no gene match. The germline V gene has CDR1 SGHRS and CDR2 YFSETQ. For the CDR3, the DNA is TGCGCCAGCAGCTTGGTGGCTAGCGGGAGGACGAGCTCCTACGAGCAGTACTTC. Translation gives CASSLVASGRTSSYEQYF.

The genes are TRBV7-9 and TRBJ2-3, with 10 bases that match TRBD2. J was trimmed by 3 bases and V by 2 bases; bases with no gene match: 5. In germline, CDR1 is SEHNR, CDR2 FQNEAQ (reference sequence). The CDR3 is 16 residues long. The CDR3 loop reads CASSLSGAGGTDTQYF. CDR3 bases: TGTGCCAGCAGCTTATCCGGAGCGGGGGGGACAGATACGCAGTATTTT.

V and J are TRBV7-2 and TRBJ2-3; 13 positions match TRBD2. From germline, CDR1 is SGHTA and CDR2 FQGNSA. Trimming cost V 3 bases and J 1 base; bases outside gene matches: 10. The CDR3 runs 19 residues. The CDR3, as DNA: TGTGCCAGCAGCTTCACTAGCGGGAGGGTTGGGTACGGCACAGATACGCAGTATTTT. Translation gives CASSFTSGRVGYGTDTQYF.

This rearrangement joins TRBV9 to TRBJ1-2, with TRBD1 identical over 10 bases. Germline loops: CDR1 SGDLS, CDR2 YYNGEE. The CDR3 has 15 amino acids. V lost 2 bases, J lost 7 bases, and 8 bases stayed unmatched. The DNA for the CDR3 is TGTGCCAGCAGCGTTCTGACAGGGGGCGCGGGTGGCTACACCTTC. Translated: CASSVLTGGAGGYTF.

V usage is TRBV4-1 and J usage is TRBJ2-2, with D uncertain. The V end lost 1 base, the J end lost 1 base, and 10 bases lay between the germline ends. Germline V lookup: CDR1 MGHRA, CDR2 YSYEKL. The length of the CDR3 is 16 residues. The CDR3 is CASSQVRSRNTGELFF. In DNA form, the CDR3 reads TGCGCCAGCAGCCAAGTTAGATCCAGGAACACCGGGGAGCTGTTTTTT.

This clone was observed once. V gene TRBV7-9 combines with J gene TRBJ2-7; a weak D match, TRBD1 (5 bases). This CDR3 has 14 residues. Germline V gene sequence: CDR1 SEHNR, CDR2 FQNEAQ (reference sequence). V was pared by 2 bases and J by 2 bases, with 10 bases between. For the CDR3, the DNA is TGTGCCAGCAGCTTAAATCAGGGCCCCTACGAGCAGTACTTC. Encoded protein: CASSLNQGPYEQYF.

The V and J genes are TRBV7-2 and TRBJ1-2, with a tentative D call TRBD1 (6 bases). This CDR3 has 15 amino acids. V gave up 4 bases and J gave up 0 bases, with 12 bases separating them. Germline CDR1 is SGHTA and CDR2 is FQGNSA. The CDR3 region is CASSSQTGSNYGYTF. In nucleotides, the CDR3 is TGTGCCAGCAGCTCGCAGACAGGTTCTAACTATGGCTACACCTTC.

This chain connects TRBV7-2 to TRBJ1-1, with no clear D. Germline CDR1 SGHTA, CDR2 FQGNSA. This CDR3 comprises 14 residues. The V and J ends lost 2 bases and 2 bases respectively, with 9 bases between them. The CDR3 loop reads CASSLSGRNTEAFF. The CDR3 bases are TGTGCCAGCAGCTTAAGTGGGAGAAACACTGAAGCTTTCTTT. Based on the CDR3 plus reference TRBV7-2 and TRBJ1-1, the full variable domain is GAGVSQSPSNKVTEKGKDVELRCDPISGHTALYWYRQSLGQGLEFLIYFQGNSAPDKSGLPSDRFSAERTGGSVSTLTIQRTQQEDSAVYLCASSLSGRNTEAFFGQGTRLTVV.

This clone has only a few counts. The genes are TRBV6-6 and TRBJ1-2, with unresolved D. Germline V gene lookup returns CDR1 MNHNY and CDR2 SVGAGI (reference sequence). The V end lost 5 bases, the J end lost 2 bases, and 12 bases lay between the germline ends. CDR3 length: 14 residues. CDR3 residues: CASSRVDENYGYTF. The DNA of the CDR3 is TGTGCCAGCAGTCGGGTTGACGAGAACTATGGCTACACCTTC.

This clone has a single count. The chain joins TRBV9 to TRBJ2-1, with D perhaps TRBD1 or TRBD2 (6 bases each). The CDR3 is 15 amino acids. Per the germline V gene, CDR1 is SGDLS and CDR2 is YYNGEE. The V and J ends lost 2 bases and 6 bases respectively, with 15 bases between them. In DNA form, the CDR3 reads TGTGCCAGCAGCGTGGTGGGGGGCGCGGGCAATGAGCAGTTCTTC. It encodes CASSVVGGAGNEQFF. Drawing the rest from reference TRBV9 and TRBJ2-1, the complete variable domain is DSGVTQTPKHLITATGQRVTLRCSPRSGDLSVYWYQQSLDQGLQFLIQYYNGEERAKGNILERFSAQQFPDLHSELNLSSLELGDSALYFCASSVVGGAGNEQFFGPGTRLTVL.

This clone was found a few times. The chain uses TRBV7-3 and TRBJ2-2; TRBD1 aligns across 8 bases. V shed 6 bases and J 6 bases; nucleotides not matched to a gene: 6. The germline V gene encodes CDR1 SGHTA and CDR2 FQGTGA. This CDR3 has 14 residues. The CDR3 is CASRFQGAAGELFF. Written as DNA, the CDR3 is TGTGCCAGCAGATTCCAGGGGGCTGCCGGGGAGCTGTTTTTT. Full variable domain (missing parts from reference TRBV7-3 and TRBJ2-2): GAGVSQTPSNKVTEKGKYVELRCDPISGHTALYWYRQSLGQGPEFLIYFQGTGAADDSGLPNDRFFAVRPEGSVSTLKIQRTERGDSAVYLCASRFQGAAGELFFGEGSRLTVL.

Worth noting for this clone: This sample includes further DNA sequences coding for the same CDR3. V gene TRBV5-5 combines with J gene TRBJ1-1; D call uncertain. CDR1 and CDR2 from the germline V gene are SGHKS and YYEKEE (reference sequence). V shed 2 bases and J shed 1 base, with 6 bases lying between them. CDR3 length: 13 amino acids. The chain's CDR3 is CASSFAGNTEAFF. CDR3 nucleotides: TGTGCCAGCAGCTTTGCGGGGAACACTGAAGCTTTCTTT.

This clone was recorded only once. This sequence joins TRBV9 and TRBJ2-1; D unresolved. CDR1 and CDR2 from the germline V gene are SGDLS and YYNGEE. This CDR3 has 15 amino acids. The V end lost 0 bases, the J end lost 0 bases, and 7 bases lay between the germline ends. In nucleotides, the CDR3 is TGTGCCAGCAGCGTAGGGAACCCCTCCTACAATGAGCAGTTCTTC. Translated, it gives CASSVGNPSYNEQFF. Combining the CDR3 with reference TRBV9 and TRBJ2-1 gives the whole variable domain DSGVTQTPKHLITATGQRVTLRCSPRSGDLSVYWYQQSLDQGLQFLIQYYNGEERAKGNILERFSAQQFPDLHSELNLSSLELGDSALYFCASSVGNPSYNEQFFGPGTRLTVL.

V and J are TRBV10-3 and TRBJ2-7, with 9 bases identical to TRBD1. The V gene end was trimmed by 10 bases and the J gene end by 5 bases; junction bases not matched to a gene: 9. The CDR3 covers 13 residues. Germline V lookup: CDR1 ENHRY, CDR2 SYGVKD. This CDR3 is CASAGQGKNEQYF. In DNA, the CDR3 is TGTGCCAGCGCGGGACAGGGAAAAAACGAGCAGTACTTC.

This clone is medium-sized (0.01 to 0.1%) within its sample. The J gene is TRBJ1-2, the V gene TRBV19, with D possibly TRBD1 on 6 matching bases. Germline CDR1 LNHDA, CDR2 SQIVND (reference sequence). This CDR3 is 17 amino acids long. The V and J ends lost 7 bases and 0 bases respectively, with 21 bases between them. The CDR3 DNA is TGTGCCAGTACCCGCTCGACAGGTGGGAGTCCTAACTATGGCTACACCTTC. As protein: CASTRSTGGSPNYGYTF. The full variable domain, rest sourced from reference TRBV19 and TRBJ1-2, is DGGITQSPKYLFRKEGQNVTLSCEQNLNHDAMYWYRQDPGQGLRLIYYSQIVNDFQKGDIAEGYSVSREKKESFPLTVTSAQKNPTAFYLCASTRSTGGSPNYGYTFGSGTRLTVV.

The CDR3 DNA reads TGTGCCAGCACCCAAGGGATGAACACTGAAGCTTTCTTT. This translates into CASTQGMNTEAFF. The V gene is TRBV6-6, the J gene TRBJ1-1; D is undetermined. Germline assignment: CDR1 MNHNY and CDR2 SVGAGI (reference sequence). Trimming shortened V by 7 bases and J by 0 bases, and 9 bases separated the two germline ends. The CDR3 loop spans 13 amino acids.

V is TRBV7-9 and J is TRBJ1-3, with D tentatively TRBD1 (5 bases). Deletions cut 5 bases from V and 0 bases from J, with 11 bases between. The CDR3 length is 15 residues. Germline V lookup: CDR1 SEHNR, CDR2 FQNEAQ (reference sequence). The CDR3 DNA follows: TGTGCCAGCAGCCCAGCAGGGAGCTCTGGAAACACCATATATTTT. This codes for CASSPAGSSGNTIYF.

The CDR3 DNA reads as TGTGCCAGCAGCCGGACAGGCCAATACACAGATACGCAGTATTTT. This sequence encodes CASSRTGQYTDTQYF. The V gene is TRBV7-3, the J gene TRBJ2-3; TRBD1 aligns across 7 bases. This CDR3 region has 15 residues. From germline, CDR1 is SGHTA and CDR2 FQGTGA. V gave up 5 bases and J gave up 2 bases; unmatched junction bases: 7.

Note on this clone: Other nucleotide sequences from this sample produce the same CDR3. The V and J genes are TRBV5-4 and TRBJ1-2; D is unresolved. Trimming took off 0 bases at V and 8 bases at J, with 11 bases between the two ends. The CDR3 runs to 13 residues. Germline CDR1 is SGHNT and CDR2 is YYREEE (reference sequence). The CDR3 DNA reads as TGTGCCAGCAGCTTGGAAGGGATTGGAGGCTACACCTTC. This gives the protein CASSLEGIGGYTF.